One T cell receptor (beta chain) is described in this entry. Its matching antigen is unknown. Germline V CDR1 and CDR2: LNHDA, SQIVND (reference sequence). The ends lost 6 bases at V and 6 bases at J; junction bases unmatched: 3. This CDR3 is built from 12 residues. The sample comes from a study of T cells in Graves' hyperthyroidism and ophthalmopathy. Study context: The initial diagnosis was the point when peripheral blood was collected, ahead of any treatment. Study-wide results and limits: It was a median around 6 months before onset that the model predicted ophthalmopathy.

Together with thyroid ultrasound, orbital computed tomography, serum thyroxine and TRAb, clinical symptoms were used for diagnoses. PBMCs stemmed from 8.5 to 10 ml fresh peripheral blood. From RNA transcripts, TCR beta CDR3 regions were amplified. The HTBI primer set was used in a first-round RT-PCR of the TCR CDR3. One entry per CDR3 protein, called by TCRdb with MiXCR from the multiplex PCR reads. The sample has almost 500,000 distinct CDR3 sequences; around a fifth are singletons. The specimen was blood. The sequence came from a woman aged 70 to 79 with Graves' ophthalmopathy. V usage is TRBV19 and J usage is TRBJ2-3, with 7 bases matching TRBD2. The CDR3 protein is CASRNGRDTQYF. The CDR3 DNA reads as TGTGCCAGTAGAAACGGGAGGGATACGCAGTATTTT.